A single sample is the source of the 10 T cell receptor beta chains below, sequenced in a study of cytomegalovirus exposure and HLA in healthy donors. The primer mix had 60 Vbeta and 13 Jbeta primers. Clones were read by immunoSEQ multiplex PCR, and TCRdb kept only the in-frame ones, dropping some. The listing records approximately 96,000 clones. Sequencing was carried out using PBMCs. These receptor sequences come from a girl aged 10 to 17 in good health and CMV-seropositive.

This chain connects TRBV15 to TRBJ2-5; maybe TRBD1 (5 bases). Germline V gene lookup returns CDR1 LNHNV and CDR2 YYDKDF (reference sequence). This CDR3 is built from 14 residues. The V end was cut by 0 bases, the J end by 4 bases, with 9 bases between. CDR3 nucleotide sequence: TGTGCCACCAGCAGAGAAGGGGATATAGAGACCCAGTACTTC. It translates to CATSREGDIETQYF.

This chain connects TRBV18 to TRBJ1-2, with 7 bases that match TRBD1. CDR3 length: 17 amino acids. Per the germline V gene, CDR1 is KGHSH and CDR2 is LQKENI. V shed 0 bases, J shed 6 bases, and the junction held 13 bases outside the gene matches. In nucleotides, the CDR3 is TGTGCCAGCTCACCACCATCTGTAAGACAGGGTCGGGATGGCTACACCTTC. Its translation: CASSPPSVRQGRDGYTF.

The rearrangement uses TRBV7-8 and TRBJ1-6; TRBD1 is a possible D gene (5 bases). Trimming cost V 5 bases and J 6 bases, with 14 bases left between them. Germline V gene lookup returns CDR1 SGHVS and CDR2 FQNEAQ. This CDR3 has 15 residues. The CDR3 DNA follows: TGTGCCAGCAGCCAATCCGGACACTTTAATTCACCCCTCCACTTT. Protein sequence: CASSQSGHFNSPLHF.

V and J are TRBV5-4 and TRBJ2-4; tentative D call: TRBD2 (7 bases). Per germline, CDR1 SGHNT and CDR2 YYREEE (reference sequence). The V end lost 4 bases, the J end lost 2 bases, and 16 bases lay between the germline ends. The CDR3 loop spans 16 amino acids. The CDR3 DNA follows: TGTGCCAGCAGCGCTGGGGGGGGGCCTCCCAAAAACATTCAGTACTTC. Amino acid sequence: CASSAGGGPPKNIQYF.

The V call is TRBV6-5, the J call TRBJ1-6, with a tentative D call TRBD1 (5 bases). The CDR3 sequence is 12 residues long. Trimming pared 8 bases from V and 12 bases from J, leaving 14 bases between. Germline CDR1 is MNHEY and CDR2 is SVGAGI. In nucleotides, the CDR3 is TGTGCCAGCGCCAGGGTTAACGGACCCCTCCACTTT. Its protein product is CASARVNGPLHF.

The V and J genes are TRBV13 and TRBJ2-7; 10 bases fit TRBD2. Trimming cost V 6 bases and J 2 bases; bases outside gene matches: 4. Germline CDR1 PRHDT, CDR2 FYEKMQ (reference sequence). The CDR3 has 14 residues. The CDR3 reads CASSSSGGTYEQYV. In nucleotides, the CDR3 is TGTGCCAGCAGTTCTAGCGGGGGCACCTACGAGCAGTACGTC.

The chain uses TRBV6-5 and TRBJ1-4, with 8 bases lining up with TRBD1. Germline CDR1 is MNHEY and CDR2 is SVGAGI. V shed 4 bases and J 7 bases; nucleotides not matched to a gene: 5. The CDR3 has 14 residues. Here the CDR3 DNA reads TGTGCCAGCAGTTTTGGACAGGGAATTGAAAAACTGTTTTTT. As protein: CASSFGQGIEKLFF.

Turning to this clone: The junction departs from the called germline gene at one end, perhaps through a read error. The chain is built from TRBV19 and TRBJ1-1, with TRBD1 matching over 10 bases. Germline CDR1 is LNHDA and CDR2 is SQIVND (reference sequence). The CDR3 length is 14 residues. The CDR3 spells CASTGQGYWAEDFF. CDR3 in DNA: TGTGCCAGCACGGGACAGGGGTATTGGGCTGAAGATTTCTTT. The variable domain in full, with the rest retrieved from reference TRBV19 and TRBJ1-1, is DGGITQSPKYLFRKEGQNVTLSCEQNLNHDAMYWYRQDPGQGLRLIYYSQIVNDFQKGDIAEGYSVSREKKESFPLTVTSAQKNPTAFYLCASTGQGYWAEDFFGQGTRLTVV.

The chain combines TRBV21-1 with TRBJ1-5; the table's D call TRBD1 went unverified against the DNA. TRBV21-1 is a pseudogene segment. CDR3 size: 16 residues. The chain's CDR3 is CASSKARDRGPQPQHF. Here the CDR3 DNA reads TGTGCCAGCAGCAAAGCCCGGGACAGGGGTCCTCAGCCCCAGCATTTT.

CDR3 coding DNA: TGTGCCAGTAGCAACCGGCGACAGGCACGCACTGAAGCTTTCTTT. Protein product: CASSNRRQARTEAFF. V usage is TRBV19 and J usage is TRBJ1-1; tentative D call: TRBD1 (6 bases). Trimming left V 6 bases short and J 4 bases short, with 18 bases between. The CDR3 loop spans 15 amino acids. CDR1 and CDR2 from the germline V gene are LNHDA and SQIVND (reference sequence).